These 30 T cell receptor beta chains were sequenced from one sample in a study of human T cells and chemical hapten exposure. Time point: patch test 1, 2 weeks after DPC sensitization. The treatment denotes: therapeutic diphenylcyclopropenone sensitization with weekly scalp DPC. TCRdb independently ran MiXCR on the RACE reads; one entry per CDR3 protein. This sample yields approximately 74,000 distinct CDR3 sequences, of which about 32% are seen a single time; about 9.6% belongs to the top ten. This material consisted of whole blood, taken in connection with sensitization to the hapten diphenylcyclopropenone (DPC). These receptors all come from a man in his forties or fifties with alopecia areata. Some clones in this sample may be carry-over from other donors' samples.

This clonotype was picked up a small number of times. V and J are TRBV27 and TRBJ2-6, with D perhaps matching TRBD1 (5 bases). The CDR3 totals 17 residues. Germline assignment: CDR1 MNHEY and CDR2 SMNVEV (reference sequence). Trimming removed 5 bases at V and 2 bases at J, with 16 bases between. The CDR3 coding sequence is TGTGCCAGCAGTCGGTGGGTGACAGAAGCTGGGGCCAACGTCCTGACTTTC. This gives the protein CASSRWVTEAGANVLTF.

The CDR3 bases are TGTGCCAGTAGTACGACTAGCGGGAGTTCGGAGACCCAGTACTTC. Translated: CASSTTSGSSETQYF. This chain uses TRBV19 with TRBJ2-5; TRBD2 matches at 12 bases. The germline V gene has CDR1 LNHDA and CDR2 SQIVND (reference sequence). Unmatched junction bases numbered 5, after V lost 4 bases and J lost 5 bases. The CDR3 consists of 15 residues.

This clonotype was seen a few times. This chain joins TRBV7-2 and TRBJ2-3; TRBD1 aligns across 12 bases. This CDR3 has 15 residues. The junction had 1 base not matched to a gene; V was cut back by 4 bases and J by 2 bases. The germline CDR1 and CDR2 sequences are SGHTA and FQGNSA. As DNA, the CDR3 is TGTGCCAGCAGCTGGGGACAGGGGGCCACAGATACGCAGTATTTT. It codes for CASSWGQGATDTQYF.

The CDR3 nucleotides are TGTGCCAGCAGCCCCGGGACAGGGGCCACCCGGGAGACCCAGTACTTC. This codes for CASSPGTGATRETQYF. V and J are TRBV5-5 and TRBJ2-5; 10 bases fit TRBD1. In germline, CDR1 is SGHKS, CDR2 YYEKEE (reference sequence). Trimming at V came to 4 bases and at J to 5 bases, leaving 11 bases not matched to a gene. This CDR3 spans 16 amino acids.

There are a few counts of this clonotype. The rearrangement joins TRBV7-9 to TRBJ2-1; 11 nucleotides match TRBD1. The CDR3 spans 16 residues. Germline CDR1 SEHNR, CDR2 FQNEAQ (reference sequence). V shed 5 bases and J 6 bases; nucleotides not matched to a gene: 9. CDR3 DNA: TGTGCCAGCAGCCCGAGACTTGGGACAGGGGGCAATGAGCAGTTCTTC. Its translation is CASSPRLGTGGNEQFF.

The gene calls are TRBV12-3 or TRBV12-4 and TRBJ1-5; D uncertain. Deletions cut 1 base from V and 7 bases from J, with 2 bases between. The CDR3 has 11 amino acids. The CDR3 spells CASSLGQPQHF. Here the CDR3 DNA reads TGTGCCAGCAGTTTAGGGCAGCCCCAGCATTTT.

This clonotype was detected only a few times. The rearrangement joins TRBV12-3 or TRBV12-4 to TRBJ2-7; 8 bases align to TRBD1. With 4 bases clipped from V and 1 base from J, the junction kept 6 bases outside the gene matches. This CDR3 is built from 15 residues. CDR3 nucleotide sequence: TGTGCCAGCAGTTATCGCGGGACAGGTTCCTACGAGCAGTACTTC. It codes for CASSYRGTGSYEQYF.

The genes are TRBV10-3 and TRBJ2-7, with 9 bases matching TRBD2. This CDR3 has 15 amino acids. V lost 6 bases and J lost 2; bases outside the gene matches: 8. Germline loops: CDR1 ENHRY, CDR2 SYGVKD. The CDR3 loop reads CAIRKEGLAAYEQYF. The CDR3 DNA reads TGTGCCATCAGGAAGGAGGGACTAGCCGCCTACGAGCAGTACTTC.

V gene TRBV6-2 or TRBV6-3 combines with J gene TRBJ2-1, with 8 nucleotides matching TRBD1. The CDR3 consists of 14 residues. Germline V lookup: CDR1 MNHEY, CDR2 SVGEGT. J was trimmed by 8 bases and V by 7 bases; bases with no gene match: 10. The CDR3 reads CASNTGGTWDEQFF. The CDR3, as DNA: TGTGCCAGCAATACAGGGGGGACCTGGGATGAGCAGTTCTTC.

There are a few counts of this clonotype. The rearrangement uses TRBV12-3 or TRBV12-4 and TRBJ2-7; D assignment may be TRBD1 or TRBD2 (5 bases each). CDR3 length: 14 residues. V was pared by 6 bases and J by 2 bases, with 14 bases between. CDR3: CASRVDWGTYEQYF. The DNA of the CDR3 is TGTGCCAGCAGAGTGGATTGGGGGACCTACGAGCAGTACTTC.

This clonotype was counted a few times. The chain combines TRBV5-1 with TRBJ2-5; D gene uncertain. The CDR3 sequence is 13 residues long. Germline V gene lookup returns CDR1 SGHRS and CDR2 YFSETQ. The V end lost 0 bases, the J end lost 3 bases, and 6 bases lay between the germline ends. CDR3: CASSLVPKETQYF. The CDR3 bases are TGCGCCAGCAGCTTGGTACCGAAAGAGACCCAGTACTTC.

The table lists this clonotype with a few counts. The chain links TRBV7-3 to TRBJ2-5; D call uncertain. Trimming cost V 0 bases and J 0 bases, with 2 bases left between them. Germline CDR1 is SGHTA and CDR2 is FQGTGA. The CDR3 spans 13 residues. The CDR3 loop is CASSLTNQETQYF. The CDR3 DNA follows: TGTGCCAGCAGCTTAACTAACCAAGAGACCCAGTACTTC.

The sample holds a few counts of this clonotype. This chain joins TRBV2 and TRBJ2-4; possibly TRBD1 for D (6 bases). This CDR3 is 16 amino acids long. V lost 4 bases to trimming and J lost 0 bases, with 13 bases between them. Germline CDR1 SNHLY, CDR2 FYNNEI. CDR3 sequence (DNA): TGTGCCAGCAGTGGGGCAGGGGTCGGAGCCAAAAACATTCAGTACTTC. Encoded protein: CASSGAGVGAKNIQYF.

This clonotype was recorded at least ten times. The chain links TRBV6-2 or TRBV6-3 to TRBJ1-5, with D possibly matching TRBD1 (5 bases). Trimming pared 9 bases from V and 5 bases from J, leaving 20 bases between. The CDR3 totals 15 residues. From germline, CDR1 is MNHEY and CDR2 SVGEGT. CDR3 bases: TGTGCCAGTAGGGAGGTCGGGGGAGGGGATCAGCCCCAGCATTTT. This translates into CASREVGGGDQPQHF.

The rearrangement links TRBV11-2 to TRBJ1-1; TRBD1 might be the D (6 bases). Trimming took 4 bases from V and 4 from J, leaving 13 bases between them. Germline V gives CDR1 SGHAT, CDR2 FQNNGV. This CDR3 has 14 amino acids. CDR3 region: CASSSTGYRTEAFF. CDR3 sequence (DNA): TGTGCCAGCAGCTCCACAGGGTATCGCACTGAAGCTTTCTTT.

V gene TRBV4-3 combines with J gene TRBJ1-1; TRBD1 matches at 9 bases. The V gene end was trimmed by 2 bases and the J gene end by 7 bases; junction bases not matched to a gene: 11. The germline gives CDR1 LGHNA, CDR2 YSLEER. The length of the CDR3 is 16 residues. For the CDR3, the DNA is TGCGCCAGCAGCCAATTCACGGGACAGGGTATTATTGAAGCTTTCTTT. Translation gives CASSQFTGQGIIEAFF.

The CDR3 loop is CASSLARLAGTDTQYF. The CDR3 DNA sequence: TGTGCCAGCAGCCTCGCCCGACTAGCGGGCACAGATACGCAGTATTTT. V is TRBV28 and J is TRBJ2-3; 9 bases match TRBD2. Germline loops: CDR1 MDHEN, CDR2 SYDVKM. V gave up 6 bases and J gave up 1 base; unmatched junction bases: 8. This CDR3 is built from 16 residues.

This clonotype showed up just a few times. V and J are TRBV10-3 and TRBJ2-1, with 8 nucleotides matching TRBD2. V gave up 6 bases and J gave up 8 bases; unmatched junction bases: 6. Per the germline V gene, CDR1 is ENHRY and CDR2 is SYGVKD. The CDR3 spans 13 residues. Here the CDR3 reads CAISPGGPDEQFF. The CDR3 DNA is TGTGCCATCAGCCCGGGAGGGCCTGATGAGCAGTTCTTC.

Here the CDR3 DNA reads TGTGCCAGCAAAGCCGGGACGCGAAATGAGCAGTTCTTC. Protein: CASKAGTRNEQFF. The chain recombines TRBV2 with TRBJ2-1; tentatively, D is TRBD1 or TRBD2 (5 bases each). This CDR3 has 13 amino acids. CDR1 is SNHLY, CDR2 FYNNEI, per germline. V lost 7 bases to trimming and J lost 7 bases, with 14 bases between them.

This clonotype is a singleton in its sample. The chain is built from TRBV11-2 and TRBJ2-5, with 7 bases that match TRBD2. With V trimmed by 1 base and J by 5 bases, 16 bases remained unmatched. Per the germline V gene, CDR1 is SGHAT and CDR2 is FQNNGV. CDR3 length: 18 amino acids. The CDR3 sequence is CASSLGAGGAGYGETQYF. The DNA of the CDR3 is TGTGCCAGCAGCTTAGGCGCCGGGGGAGCGGGGTATGGGGAGACCCAGTACTTC.

This clonotype has a handful of counts. The gene calls are TRBV12-3 or TRBV12-4 and TRBJ2-2; D call uncertain. There are 15 residues in the CDR3. The V end lost 5 bases, the J end lost 3 bases, and 13 bases lay between the germline ends. CDR3 region: CASSLGRTDTGELFF. The CDR3 DNA sequence: TGTGCCAGCAGTCTTGGACGGACCGACACCGGGGAGCTGTTTTTT.

The rearrangement links TRBV3-1 to TRBJ2-2; TRBD2 matches at 7 bases. The CDR3 runs 16 residues. V dropped 1 base and J dropped 3; count of bases not matched to a gene: 5. Germline V lookup: CDR1 LGHDT, CDR2 YNNKEL (reference sequence). The CDR3 is CASSQASGEDTGELFF. CDR3 bases: TGTGCCAGCAGCCAAGCCAGCGGGGAAGACACCGGGGAGCTGTTTTTT.

The chain employs TRBV5-1 and TRBJ1-5; no definite D call. The germline CDR1 and CDR2 sequences are SGHRS and YFSETQ. Trimming took 4 bases from V and 4 from J, leaving 9 bases between them. The CDR3 is made up of 13 amino acids. The CDR3 DNA sequence: TGCGCCAGCAGCGTCGGACCAAATCAGCCCCAGCATTTT. Its translation: CASSVGPNQPQHF.

This clonotype was found a few times. The chain recombines TRBV2 with TRBJ2-1; TRBD2 agrees at 9 bases. V gave up 7 bases and J gave up 12 bases; unmatched junction bases: 7. Looked up from germline, CDR1 is SNHLY and CDR2 is FYNNEI. This CDR3 is 12 amino acids long. CDR3 bases: TGTGCCAGCAACCTAGCGGGGCCGGCGCAGTTCTTC. It encodes CASNLAGPAQFF.

The chain uses TRBV7-2 and TRBJ1-6; 9 bases are a match to TRBD1. The junction had 13 bases not matched to a gene; V was cut back by 4 bases and J by 9 bases. The CDR3 is 17 amino acids. CDR1 and CDR2 (germline): SGHTA, FQGNSA. Here the CDR3 reads CASSSVTGTGTGSPLHF. The CDR3 DNA sequence: TGTGCCAGCAGCTCCGTTACCGGGACAGGGACGGGTTCACCCCTCCACTTT. Full variable domain (outside the CDR3, taken from reference TRBV7-2 and TRBJ1-6): GAGVSQSPSNKVTEKGKDVELRCDPISGHTALYWYRQSLGQGLEFLIYFQGNSAPDKSGLPSDRFSAERTGGSVSTLTIQRTQQEDSAVYLCASSSVTGTGTGSPLHFGNGTRLTVT.

The CDR3 nucleotides are TGCGCCAGCAGCCCCGGGTTACGGCCAGCTAGCACAGATACGCAGTATTTT. Translating gives CASSPGLRPASTDTQYF. The rearrangement uses TRBV5-1 and TRBJ2-3, with D unclear. V lost 4 bases to trimming and J lost 0 bases, with 18 bases between them. The CDR3 length is 17 residues. CDR1 SGHRS and CDR2 YFSETQ come from the germline V gene.

The gene calls are TRBV5-6 and TRBJ2-3; D gene uncertain. Trimming shortened V by 4 bases and J by 4 bases, and 4 bases separated the two germline ends. Germline loops: CDR1 SGHDT, CDR2 YYEEEE. The CDR3 length is 11 residues. The CDR3 protein is CASSGADTQYF. In nucleotides, the CDR3 is TGTGCCAGCAGCGGGGCAGATACGCAGTATTTT. Combining the CDR3 with reference TRBV5-6 and TRBJ2-3 gives the whole variable domain DAGVTQSPTHLIKTRGQQVTLRCSPKSGHDTVSWYQQALGQGPQFIFQYYEEEERQRGNFPDRFSGHQFPNYSSELNVNALLLGDSALYLCASSGADTQYFGPGTRLTVL.

A few counts support this clonotype. The chain combines TRBV5-6 with TRBJ2-5, with 10 bases identical to TRBD1. The J segment lost 2 bases and the V segment lost 4 bases, leaving 8 bases of the junction unmatched. This CDR3 comprises 16 residues. Per the germline V gene, CDR1 is SGHDT and CDR2 is YYEEEE. The CDR3 spells CASSSGDRGRQETQYF. CDR3 sequence (DNA): TGTGCCAGCAGCAGCGGGGACAGGGGCCGTCAAGAGACCCAGTACTTC.

This clonotype was counted once. The gene calls are TRBV6-2 or TRBV6-3 and TRBJ2-1; possibly TRBD2 for D (6 bases). The CDR3 totals 14 residues. Germline V gene lookup returns CDR1 MNHEY and CDR2 SVGEGT. Trimming took off 6 bases at V and 15 bases at J, with 24 bases between the two ends. CDR3 sequence reads: CASRAPGNRRRGFF. CDR3 sequence (DNA): TGTGCCAGCAGAGCCCCGGGAAACAGAAGGAGGGGGTTCTTC.

This clonotype was seen a few times. V and J are TRBV14 and TRBJ1-6, with D hard to call. The germline V and J ends were trimmed by 1 base and 10 bases, with 11 bases remaining between them. The germline gives CDR1 SGHDN, CDR2 FVKESK. The CDR3 runs 14 residues. CDR3 DNA sequence: TGTGCCAGCAGCCAAGGGGCCGCTAGATCACCCCTCCACTTT. Translation gives CASSQGAARSPLHF.